This T cell receptor (beta chain) came from a study of shared clonotypes between healthy human individuals. Generated by immunoSEQ multiplex PCR, the TCRdb table keeps only in-frame clones and is missing some. The profile covers fewer than 650,000 clones, with over 65% appearing a single time and over 10% taken by the ten largest. The CDR3 is 17 residues long. Germline CDR1 MDHEN, CDR2 SYDVKM. V gave up 6 bases and J gave up 1 base, with 21 bases separating them. The chain recombines TRBV28 with TRBJ1-1, with a weak D call TRBD1 (6 bases). This sequence originates from a woman in her 40s in good health. Some clones in this sample may be carry-over from other donors' samples. Specimen: PBMCs. The CDR3 region is CASREPQDRRSNTEAFF. CDR3 in DNA: TGTGCCAGCAGAGAACCCCAAGACAGGCGGTCGAACACTGAAGCTTTCTTT.